This T cell receptor (beta chain) derives from a study of vaccination effects on CD4 cells after COVID-19. Whole-study context: It was two doses of either the BNT162b2 or mRNA-1273 vaccine that participants received. Study outcomes and limitations: Clones that were induced by infection or by vaccine showed marked contraction late after vaccination.

TCRdb keeps only in-frame clones here, not all; method: immunoSEQ multiplex PCR. The sample gives about 20,000 clones, about 65% of which show up once; 9.1% is in the top ten. This clone has a handful of counts. The antigen remains undetermined. Prior to sequencing, the ViraFEST assay stimulated PBMC with viral peptide pools, which expanded the antigen-specific CD4+ T cells. It was after more than nine days of culture that CD4+ T cells were isolated. Negative nucleocapsid antibody tests before and after vaccination confirmed no previous SARS-CoV-2 infection. Cultures of approximately 2.1 million PBMC per well contained 9.5 to 10 IU/ml IL-2 plus 10 ug/ml peptides. Trimming stripped 2 bases from V and 7 bases from J, with 9 bases between. In germline, CDR1 is DFQATT, CDR2 SNEGSKA (reference sequence). This CDR3 region has 11 residues.

The rearrangement joins TRBV20-1 to TRBJ2-7; the D is unclear. The TCR originated in a human donor who received a COVID-19 vaccine. Here the sequenced sample was CD4+ T cells from PBMCs cultured with HCoV-NL63 spike peptides, taken before COVID-19 vaccination. CDR3 amino acids: CSARILVEQYF. In nucleotides, the CDR3 is TGCAGTGCTAGAATACTCGTGGAGCAGTACTTC.